A single T cell receptor beta chain is shown here with its context. Next came a second PCR, run for about 7 to 12 cycles, which used a sample-barcoded 5' primer along with a J-beta primer mix. A single record per CDR3 protein comes from TCRdb applying MiXCR to the 5' RACE reads. Of 1.8 million or so distinct CDR3 sequences in the sample, 39% were seen once. The sample belongs to a study of blood T cells in healthy people across ages. As for the study in general: About one barcoded beta molecule per two T cells was captured by template switching.

V lost 5 bases to trimming and J lost 3 bases; unmatched junction nucleotides: 9. The germline V gene encodes CDR1 MGHDK and CDR2 SYGVNS. This CDR3 spans 15 amino acids. Researchers report isolating at least 6 million PBMCs per sample. This TCR was recovered from a human donor in good health. The V gene is TRBV25-1, the J gene TRBJ1-1, with 7 bases aligning to TRBD1. Sample: blood. CDR3 loop: CASSPRDSVDTEAFF. CDR3 DNA sequence: TGTGCCAGCAGTCCGCGGGACAGTGTTGACACTGAAGCTTTCTTT.